The 10 T cell receptor beta chains in this list originate from one sample, sequenced in a study of vaccination effects on CD4 cells after COVID-19. TCRdb's table, derived via immunoSEQ multiplex PCR, lists solely in-frame clones and lacks some. The sample includes more than 60,000 clones, around 70% of them seen just once. These receptors' targets are unknown. Antigen-specific CD4+ T cells were first expanded with viral peptide pools by the ViraFEST assay and only then sequenced. After less than 11 days in culture, the CD4+ T cells were isolated. Two-dose vaccination with either BNT162b2 or mRNA-1273 was given to the participants. Here the sequenced sample was CD4+ T cells from PBMCs cultured with HCoV-229E spike peptides, taken after COVID-19 vaccination. Every receptor here comes from a human donor who received a COVID-19 vaccine.

The V and J genes are TRBV19 and TRBJ2-3; the D call may be TRBD1 or TRBD2 (5 bases each). This CDR3 is 15 amino acids long. Germline-derived CDR1 and CDR2 are LNHDA and SQIVND (reference sequence). Between the trimmed V and J ends, which lost 6 bases and 5 bases, there was a span of 18 bases. CDR3 sequence reads: CASRLGSPGQDTQYF. Written as DNA, the CDR3 is TGTGCCAGTAGACTAGGCTCCCCCGGACAAGATACGCAGTATTTT.

The chain recombines TRBV25-1 with TRBJ2-2; possibly TRBD1 for D (5 bases). The CDR3 loop spans 14 amino acids. V lost 3 bases to trimming and J lost 2 bases, with 7 bases between them. Germline-derived CDR1 and CDR2 are MGHDK and SYGVNS. CDR3 residues: CASSDWTNTGELFF. For the CDR3, the DNA is TGTGCCAGCAGTGACTGGACAAACACCGGGGAGCTGTTTTTT.

Written as DNA, the CDR3 is TGTGCCACCAGCAGAGGTTTAGGGACTGAAGCTTTCTTT. Protein: CATSRGLGTEAFF. J is TRBJ1-1 and V is TRBV15, with D hard to call. Between the trimmed V and J ends, which lost 1 base and 5 bases, there was a span of 8 bases. The length of the CDR3 is 13 residues. Germline V gene lookup returns CDR1 LNHNV and CDR2 YYDKDF (reference sequence).

The chain joins TRBV10-1 to TRBJ1-2; 8 bases are a match to TRBD1. This CDR3 has 14 amino acids. Trimming cost V 6 bases and J 4 bases; bases outside gene matches: 7. Per germline, CDR1 WNHNN and CDR2 SYGVQD (reference sequence). The chain's CDR3 is CASSPGGLFYGYTF. The CDR3 nucleotides read TGCGCCAGCAGCCCAGGGGGCCTCTTCTATGGCTACACCTTC.

The chain employs TRBV6-4 and TRBJ1-1; 7 bases are shared with TRBD1. The length of the CDR3 is 15 residues. The V gene's germline CDR1 is MRHNA and CDR2 SNTAGT. The V gene end was trimmed by 5 bases and the J gene end by 0 bases; junction bases not matched to a gene: 6. The CDR3 region has the DNA TGTGCCAGCAGTATCGAACAGGGGCTGAACACTGAAGCTTTCTTT. As protein: CASSIEQGLNTEAFF.

The rearrangement joins TRBV28 to TRBJ2-6; D gene uncertain. Germline lookup yields CDR1 MDHEN and CDR2 SYDVKM. This CDR3 has 15 amino acids. The ends were cut back, 2 bases at V and 0 bases at J, with 5 bases in the middle. CDR3 in DNA: TGTGCCAGCAGTTTAATTAACTCTGGGGCCAACGTCCTGACTTTC. It translates to CASSLINSGANVLTF.

The rearrangement joins TRBV7-2 to TRBJ2-5, with 9 bases lining up with TRBD2. Germline assignment: CDR1 SGHTA and CDR2 FQGNSA. J lost 5 bases, V lost 5 bases, and 12 bases had no gene match. CDR3 length: 16 residues. The chain's CDR3 is CASSPVAGVRGETQYF. As DNA, the CDR3 is TGTGCCAGCAGCCCAGTAGCGGGGGTTAGAGGGGAGACCCAGTACTTC.

This clone was picked up one time. The chain links TRBV6-5 to TRBJ2-5, with TRBD2 matching 7 bases. V lost 5 bases to trimming and J lost 5 bases; unmatched junction nucleotides: 8. This CDR3 contains 14 residues. The germline CDR1 and CDR2 sequences are MNHEY and SVGAGI. DNA for the CDR3: TGTGCCAGCAGTACTAGGGGAGGGTTGGAGACCCAGTACTTC. The encoded protein is CASSTRGGLETQYF.

The gene calls are TRBV19 and TRBJ2-2; the D is unclear. This CDR3 region has 12 residues. CDR1 LNHDA and CDR2 SQIVND come from the germline V gene (reference sequence). V lost 6 bases and J 4 bases, leaving 6 bases between the germline ends. The CDR3 here is CASRRGTGELFF. In DNA, the CDR3 is TGTGCCAGTAGACGCGGCACCGGGGAGCTGTTTTTT. The variable domain in full, completed from reference TRBV19 and TRBJ2-2, reads DGGITQSPKYLFRKEGQNVTLSCEQNLNHDAMYWYRQDPGQGLRLIYYSQIVNDFQKGDIAEGYSVSREKKESFPLTVTSAQKNPTAFYLCASRRGTGELFFGEGSRLTVL.

The genes are TRBV11-3 and TRBJ2-2; D is uncertain. The germline CDR1 and CDR2 sequences are SGHNT and YENEEA. V was pared by 5 bases and J by 7 bases, with 8 bases between. CDR3 size: 12 residues. The CDR3 bases are TGTGCCAGCAGCCCTCGAGTCGGGGAGCTGTTTTTT. This gives the protein CASSPRVGELFF.